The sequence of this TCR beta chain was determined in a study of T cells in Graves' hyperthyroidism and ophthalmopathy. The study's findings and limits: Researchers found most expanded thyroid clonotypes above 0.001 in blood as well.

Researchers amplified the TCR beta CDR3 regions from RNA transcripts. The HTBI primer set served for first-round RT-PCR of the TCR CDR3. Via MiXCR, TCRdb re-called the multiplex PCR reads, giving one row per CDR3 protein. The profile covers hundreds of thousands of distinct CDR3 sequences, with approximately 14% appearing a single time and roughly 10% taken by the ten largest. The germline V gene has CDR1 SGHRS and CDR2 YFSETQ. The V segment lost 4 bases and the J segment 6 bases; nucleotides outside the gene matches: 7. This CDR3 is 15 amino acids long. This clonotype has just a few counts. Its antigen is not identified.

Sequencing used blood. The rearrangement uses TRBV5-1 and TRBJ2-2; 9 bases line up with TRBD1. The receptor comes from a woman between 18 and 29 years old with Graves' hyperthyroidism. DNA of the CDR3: TGCGCCAGCAGCCCCTCGACAGGGGGGGCCGGGGAGCTGTTTTTT. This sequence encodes CASSPSTGGAGELFF.